Presented here are 7 T cell receptor beta chains from one specimen sequenced in a study of T cell responses to AZD1222 COVID-19 vaccine. The table came from immunoSEQ multiplex PCR; TCRdb's copy has only in-frame clones and leaves some out. The sample holds about 130,000 clones, around 92% seen once. This sample comprised peripheral blood, obtained on day 0 of AZD1222 vaccination. These receptors came from an adult in good health.

The chain combines TRBV11-2 with TRBJ1-1, with unresolved D. With 3 bases removed from V and 2 bases from J, the gap between germline ends came to 13 bases. Per germline, CDR1 SGHAT and CDR2 FQNNGV. The length of the CDR3 is 15 residues. The CDR3: CASSFSNTQNTEAFF. The CDR3 DNA follows: TGTGCCAGCAGCTTCTCTAACACTCAAAACACTGAAGCTTTCTTT.

The genes are TRBV7-9 and TRBJ2-7, with TRBD1 matching over 11 bases. The V gene's germline CDR1 is SEHNR and CDR2 FQNEAQ (reference sequence). CDR3 size: 15 residues. Trimming removed 5 bases from V and 3 bases from J; junction bases left unmatched: 6. In DNA form, the CDR3 reads TGTGCCAGCAGCCGCCCGGGACAGGGGGTCTACGAGCAGTACTTC. Encoded protein: CASSRPGQGVYEQYF.

The chain links TRBV25-1 to TRBJ2-5; D is undetermined. In germline, CDR1 is MGHDK, CDR2 SYGVNS. The CDR3 has 11 residues. Deletions cut 6 bases from V and 2 bases from J, with 4 bases between. The CDR3 DNA reads TGTGCCAGCAGAGAACAAGAGACCCAGTACTTC. Its translation is CASREQETQYF.

The chain has TRBV15 and TRBJ1-1; D is perhaps TRBD1 (6 bases). The V and J ends lost 0 bases and 4 bases respectively, with 12 bases between them. The CDR3 is 15 amino acids. CDR1 and CDR2 from the germline V gene are LNHNV and YYDKDF (reference sequence). The CDR3 sequence is CATSRDLEGGTEAFF. The CDR3 region has the DNA TGTGCCACCAGCAGAGATTTAGAAGGGGGCACTGAAGCTTTCTTT.

The chain links TRBV29-1 to TRBJ1-2, with D perhaps matching TRBD1 (5 bases). There are 13 residues in the CDR3. The ends were cut back, 6 bases at V and 1 base at J, with 12 bases in the middle. CDR1 is SQVTM and CDR2 is ANQGSEA in the germline V gene. The CDR3 nucleotides are TGCAGCGTGAGGCTGGGGGTTAACTATGGCTACACCTTC. Translating it yields CSVRLGVNYGYTF.

The chain employs TRBV5-5 and TRBJ2-2; D unresolved. V dropped 0 bases and J dropped 5 bases, with 11 bases sitting between them. The CDR3 contains 15 residues. Germline CDR1 is SGHKS and CDR2 is YYEKEE (reference sequence). CDR3 residues: CASSLATAETGELFF. CDR3 bases: TGTGCCAGCAGCTTGGCTACGGCGGAGACCGGGGAGCTGTTTTTT.

V usage is TRBV3-1 (or the pseudogene TRBV3-2) and J usage is TRBJ2-1, with 11 bases that match TRBD2. The CDR3 is 18 amino acids. The junction had 7 bases not matched to a gene; V was cut back by 3 bases and J by 0 bases. The germline CDR1 and CDR2 sequences are LGHDT and YNNKEL (reference sequence). The CDR3, as DNA: TGTGCCAGCAGCCAGGGACTAGCGGAAGGTGTCTCCTACAATGAGCAGTTCTTC. The encoded protein is CASSQGLAEGVSYNEQFF.